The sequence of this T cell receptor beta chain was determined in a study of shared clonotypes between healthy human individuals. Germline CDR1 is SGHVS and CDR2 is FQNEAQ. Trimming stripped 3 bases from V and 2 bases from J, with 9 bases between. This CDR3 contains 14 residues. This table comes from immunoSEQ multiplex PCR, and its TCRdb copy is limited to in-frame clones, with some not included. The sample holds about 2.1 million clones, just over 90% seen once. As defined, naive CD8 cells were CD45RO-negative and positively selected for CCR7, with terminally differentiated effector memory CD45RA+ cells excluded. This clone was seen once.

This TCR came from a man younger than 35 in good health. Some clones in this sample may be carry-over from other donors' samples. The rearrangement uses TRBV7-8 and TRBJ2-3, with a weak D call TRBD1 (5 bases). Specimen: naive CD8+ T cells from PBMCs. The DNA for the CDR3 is TGTGCCAGCAGCTTCAGGACAAACACAGATACGCAGTATTTT. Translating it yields CASSFRTNTDTQYF.